Below are 5 T cell receptor beta chains sequenced from a single sample in a study of chemoradiotherapy in HPV16-positive cancers. Produced via immunoSEQ multiplex PCR; TCRdb's table is partial and in-frame only. The table records just over 25,000 clones, roughly 92% of them present only once. This sample comprised blood, obtained from a patient who underwent chemoradiotherapy. These receptors were collected from a human donor with HPV-associated anogenital cancer.

The chain employs TRBV15 and TRBJ1-2; perhaps TRBD1 as D (6 bases). Germline assignment: CDR1 LNHNV and CDR2 YYDKDF (reference sequence). The V end was cut by 0 bases, the J end by 8 bases, with 19 bases between. The length of the CDR3 is 16 residues. The CDR3 here is CATSRERGQPAGGYTF. The CDR3 DNA reads as TGTGCCACCAGCAGAGAAAGAGGACAGCCGGCGGGGGGCTACACCTTC.

This rearrangement joins TRBV29-1 to TRBJ2-1; unclear D gene. V lost 7 bases to trimming and J lost 8 bases, with 12 bases between them. Germline loops: CDR1 SQVTM, CDR2 ANQGSEA. The CDR3 covers 11 residues. The CDR3 reads CSASRADEQFF. The CDR3 region has the DNA TGCAGCGCCTCCCGGGCTGATGAGCAGTTCTTC.

This clone was observed a single time. This rearrangement joins TRBV7-9 to TRBJ2-3; D could derive from TRBD1 or TRBD2 (5 bases each). Germline V gives CDR1 SEHNR, CDR2 FQNEAQ (reference sequence). The CDR3 covers 13 residues. V gave up 5 bases and J gave up 0 bases, with 6 bases separating them. CDR3 sequence (DNA): TGTGCCAGCAGCGGGGACAGCACAGATACGCAGTATTTT. It is translated as CASSGDSTDTQYF.

The rearrangement links TRBV6-9 to TRBJ2-3; D not certain. CDR3 length equals 15 residues. The ends were cut back, 10 bases at V and 0 bases at J, with 17 bases in the middle. Germline V CDR1 and CDR2: MNHGY, SVAAGI. In nucleotides, the CDR3 is TGTGCCACCGCCCCTCGACAAGGTAGCACAGATACGCAGTATTTT. This gives the protein CATAPRQGSTDTQYF.

V usage is TRBV13 and J usage is TRBJ2-5, with D hard to call. V lost 0 bases and J 1 base, leaving 9 bases between the germline ends. CDR3 length equals 15 residues. The V gene's germline CDR1 is PRHDT and CDR2 FYEKMQ (reference sequence). The CDR3 spells CASSLGYGVQETQYF. The CDR3 DNA follows: TGTGCCAGCAGCTTAGGTTATGGCGTCCAAGAGACCCAGTACTTC.